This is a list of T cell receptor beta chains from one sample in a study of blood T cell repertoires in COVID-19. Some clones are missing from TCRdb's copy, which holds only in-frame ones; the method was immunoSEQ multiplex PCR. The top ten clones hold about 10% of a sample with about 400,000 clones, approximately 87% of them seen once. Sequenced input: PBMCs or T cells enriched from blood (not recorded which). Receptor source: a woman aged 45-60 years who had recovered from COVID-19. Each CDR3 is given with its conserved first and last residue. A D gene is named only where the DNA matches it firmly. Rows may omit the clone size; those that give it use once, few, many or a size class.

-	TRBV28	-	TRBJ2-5	CASSLQGDVKETQYF	TGTGCCAGCAGTTTGCAGGGTGACGTAAAAGAGACCCAGTACTTC
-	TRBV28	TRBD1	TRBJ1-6	CASSSQVGQAYSPLHF	TGTGCCAGCAGCTCCCAGGTGGGACAGGCGTATTCACCCCTCCACTTT
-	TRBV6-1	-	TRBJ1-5	CASSEMGQANQPQHF	TGTGCCAGCAGTGAAATGGGGCAGGCCAATCAGCCCCAGCATTTT
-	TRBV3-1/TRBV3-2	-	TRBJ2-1	CASSQALYEQFF	TGTGCCAGCAGCCAGGCCCTGTATGAGCAGTTCTTC
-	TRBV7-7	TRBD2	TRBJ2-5	CASSLVDRGGTEETQYF	TGTGCTAGCAGCTTAGTGGATCGCGGGGGAACGGAAGAGACCCAGTACTTC
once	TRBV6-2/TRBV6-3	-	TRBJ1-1	CASSYESRHQAFF	TGTGCCAGCAGTTACGAATCCAGACACCAAGCTTTCTTT
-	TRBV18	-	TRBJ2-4	CASSPPNRAVTNIQYF	TGTGCCAGCTCACCACCAAACAGGGCCGTGACGAACATTCAGTACTTC
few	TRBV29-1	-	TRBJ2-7	CSGIQQGSNEQYF	TGCAGTGGAATTCAACAGGGATCCAACGAGCAGTACTTC
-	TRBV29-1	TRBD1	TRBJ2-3	CSAMTGEDTQYF	TGCAGCGCGATGACAGGGGAAGATACGCAGTATTTT
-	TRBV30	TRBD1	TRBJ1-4	CAWTPGQQNEKLFF	TGTGCCTGGACCCCGGGACAGCAAAATGAAAAACTGTTTTTT
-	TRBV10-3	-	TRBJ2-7	CAISEGAAHEQYF	TGTGCCATCAGTGAAGGGGCAGCTCACGAGCAGTACTTC
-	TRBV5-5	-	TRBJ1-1	CASSLRGGWQAEAFF	TGTGCCAGCAGCTTGCGGGGGGGCTGGCAGGCTGAAGCTTTCTTT
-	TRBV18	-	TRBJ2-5	CASSLQPRGETQYF	TGTGCCAGCTCTCTCCAACCAAGGGGAGAGACCCAGTACTTC
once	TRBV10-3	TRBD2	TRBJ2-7	CAISGSTSGSSYEQYF	TGTGCCATCAGTGGCTCAACGAGCGGGAGCTCCTACGAGCAGTACTTC
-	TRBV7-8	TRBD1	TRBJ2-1	CASSIVRGRAGEQFF	TGTGCCAGCAGCATAGTGAGGGGGCGGGCTGGTGAGCAGTTCTTC
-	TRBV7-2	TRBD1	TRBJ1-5	CASSLAIQGSNQPQHF	TGTGCCAGCAGCTTAGCGATACAGGGGAGCAATCAGCCCCAGCATTTT
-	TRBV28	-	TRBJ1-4	CASSAGVKLFF	TGTGCCAGCAGCGCAGGTGTAAAACTGTTTTTT
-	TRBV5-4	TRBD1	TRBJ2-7	CASSLISGTGDEQYF	TGTGCCAGCAGTCTAATTTCCGGGACAGGGGACGAGCAGTACTTC
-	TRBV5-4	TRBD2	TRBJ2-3	CASTLAGSDTQYF	TGTGCCAGCACCCTAGCGGGGTCAGATACGCAGTATTTT
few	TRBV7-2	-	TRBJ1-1	CASSLGSHPTEAFF	TGTGCCAGCAGCTTAGGCAGTCACCCCACTGAAGCTTTCTTT
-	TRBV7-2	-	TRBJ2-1	CASSPGVLEGGEQFF	TGTGCCAGCAGCCCAGGGGTACTAGAGGGTGGTGAGCAGTTCTTC
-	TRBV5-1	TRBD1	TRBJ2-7	CASSPSTGGHEQYF	TGCGCCAGCAGCCCCAGCACAGGGGGCCACGAGCAGTACTTC
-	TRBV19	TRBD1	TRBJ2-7	CASSTGGPPYEQYF	TGTGCCAGTAGCACAGGGGGCCCCCCCTACGAGCAGTACTTC
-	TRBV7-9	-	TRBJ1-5	CASSLDARQPQHF	TGTGCCAGCAGCTTAGATGCTAGACAGCCCCAGCATTTT
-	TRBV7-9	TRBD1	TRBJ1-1	CASSQVTGVNTEAFF	TGTGCCAGCAGCCAGGTGACAGGGGTGAACACTGAAGCTTTCTTT
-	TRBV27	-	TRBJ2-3	CASTNGYSSTDTQYF	TGTGCCAGTACGAACGGGTATTCTAGCACAGATACGCAGTATTTT
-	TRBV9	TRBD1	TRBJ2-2	CASSVGWTGYTGELFF	TGTGCCAGCAGCGTAGGCTGGACAGGGTACACCGGGGAGCTGTTTTTT
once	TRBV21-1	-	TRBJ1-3	CASSLRDRRTIGNTIYF	TGTGCCAGCAGCCTCAGGGACAGGCGAACGATTGGAAACACCATATATTTT
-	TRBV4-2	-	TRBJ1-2	CASSQEGGYGYTF	TGTGCCAGCAGCCAAGAAGGGGGCTATGGCTACACCTTC
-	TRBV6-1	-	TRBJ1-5	CASSEVMQWGDQPQHF	TGTGCCAGCAGTGAAGTCATGCAATGGGGGGATCAGCCCCAGCATTTT
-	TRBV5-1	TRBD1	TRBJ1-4	CARRSRGREKLFF	TGCGCCAGACGCTCCAGGGGGCGTGAAAAACTGTTTTTT
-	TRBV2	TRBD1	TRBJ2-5	CASRARGTGVTQYF	TGTGCCAGCAGGGCCAGGGGGACAGGCGTGACCCAGTACTTC
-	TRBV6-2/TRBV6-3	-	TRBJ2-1	CASSYGLATYNEQFF	TGTGCCAGCAGTTACGGGCTAGCGACGTACAATGAGCAGTTCTTC
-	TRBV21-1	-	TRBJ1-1	CASSKRGKNTEAFF	TGTGCCAGCAGCAAGAGGGGGAAGAACACTGAAGCTTTCTTT
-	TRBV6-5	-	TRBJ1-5	CASSPTGLHGQPQHF	TGTGCCAGCAGCCCAACCGGACTCCACGGACAGCCCCAGCATTTT
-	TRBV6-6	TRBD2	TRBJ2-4	CASSPLPSGGTFKNIQYF	TGTGCCAGCAGTCCATTACCTAGCGGGGGGACCTTCAAAAACATTCAGTACTTC
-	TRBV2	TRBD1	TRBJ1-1	CASRTGGRVTEAFF	TGTGCCAGCAGGACAGGGGGCCGAGTGACTGAAGCTTTCTTT
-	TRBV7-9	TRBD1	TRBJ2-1	CASSPRDRGPYNEQFF	TGTGCCAGCAGCCCGAGAGACAGGGGGCCGTACAATGAGCAGTTCTTC
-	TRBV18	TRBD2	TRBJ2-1	CASSPISGGRNEQFF	TGTGCCAGCTCACCAATCAGCGGGGGCCGCAATGAGCAGTTCTTC
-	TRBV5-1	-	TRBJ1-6	CASSLDRPGSPLHF	TGCGCCAGCAGCTTGGACAGGCCCGGTTCACCCCTCCACTTT
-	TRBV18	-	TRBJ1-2	CASSLPGADGYTF	TGTGCCAGCTCACTCCCAGGGGCAGATGGCTACACCTTC
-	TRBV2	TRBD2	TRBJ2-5	CASGLTGGAKKETQYF	TGTGCCAGCGGGTTGACCGGGGGGGCTAAGAAAGAGACCCAGTACTTC
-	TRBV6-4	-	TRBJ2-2	CASSDVANTGELFF	TGTGCCAGCAGTGATGTAGCGAACACCGGGGAGCTGTTTTTT
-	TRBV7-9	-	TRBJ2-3	CASSRDQGGDTQYF	TGTGCCAGCAGCCGAGATCAGGGGGGAGATACGCAGTATTTT
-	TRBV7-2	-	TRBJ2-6	CASSLYSSGANVLTF	TGTGCCAGCAGCTTATATTCCTCTGGGGCCAACGTCCTGACTTTC
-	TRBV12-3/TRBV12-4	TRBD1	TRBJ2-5	CASLDRVGETQYF	TGTGCCAGCCTAGACAGGGTAGGAGAGACCCAGTACTTC
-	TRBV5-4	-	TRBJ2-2	CAGGTVGSNTGELFF	TGTGCCGGGGGGACCGTTGGTTCGAACACCGGGGAGCTGTTTTTT
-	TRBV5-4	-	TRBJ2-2	CASSRDSSGELFF	TGTGCCAGCAGCCGAGACAGCTCCGGGGAGCTGTTTTTT
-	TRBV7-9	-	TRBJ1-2	CASSLQGGYGYTF	TGTGCCAGCAGTTTACAGGGCGGCTATGGCTACACCTTC
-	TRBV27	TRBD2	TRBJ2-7	CASSFKPLAGYEQYF	TGTGCCAGCAGTTTTAAGCCGCTAGCGGGCTACGAGCAGTACTTC
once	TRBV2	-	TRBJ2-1	CASGGDLQGFISYNEQFF	TGTGCCAGCGGGGGGGATTTACAGGGATTCATCTCCTACAATGAGCAGTTCTTC
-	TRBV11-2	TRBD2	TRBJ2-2	CASTPTRGANTGELFF	TGTGCCAGCACCCCCACCCGGGGGGCGAACACCGGGGAGCTGTTTTTT
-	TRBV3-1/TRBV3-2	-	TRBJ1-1	CASSQRQGHTEAFF	TGTGCCAGCAGCCAACGTCAGGGGCACACTGAAGCTTTCTTT
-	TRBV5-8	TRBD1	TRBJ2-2	CASRGRQGSTGELFF	TGTGCCAGCAGGGGACGACAGGGATCAACCGGGGAGCTGTTTTTT
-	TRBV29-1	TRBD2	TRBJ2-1	CSSAGARNEQFF	TGCAGCTCAGCGGGGGCCAGGAATGAGCAGTTCTTC
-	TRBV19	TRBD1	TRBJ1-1	CASSIRQGGTMKAFF	TGTGCCAGTAGTATCCGACAGGGGGGGACTATGAAAGCTTTCTTT